The 24 T cell receptor beta chains presented below share a single source sample, sequenced in a study of cytomegalovirus exposure and HLA in healthy donors. 60 Vbeta and 13 Jbeta primers were used in PCR. The data were produced by immunoSEQ multiplex PCR, yet TCRdb's version contains in-frame clones alone and is incomplete. The sample has a few hundred thousand clones, 92% seen once; the top ten hold about 1.7%. The sequencing input was PBMCs. These receptors were obtained from a girl aged 2 to 10 in good health and CMV-seronegative.

The chain has TRBV29-1 and TRBJ2-7; weak D call: TRBD1 (6 bases). The germline CDR1 and CDR2 sequences are SQVTM and ANQGSEA. Trimming pared 6 bases from V and 3 bases from J, leaving 12 bases between. The CDR3 sequence is 12 residues long. This chain's CDR3 is CSVRTAVYEQYF. CDR3 nucleotide sequence: TGCAGCGTCCGGACAGCGGTCTACGAGCAGTACTTC.

This clone was counted a single time. J is TRBJ2-6 and V is TRBV30; TRBD1 matches 7 bases. The germline V gene encodes CDR1 GTSNPN and CDR2 SVGIG (reference sequence). The CDR3 covers 17 residues. Trimming removed 1 base from V and 0 bases from J; junction bases left unmatched: 6. The CDR3 here is CAWSGQGPFSGANVLTF. The DNA of the CDR3 is TGTGCCTGGAGTGGACAGGGCCCCTTCTCTGGGGCCAACGTCCTGACTTTC. Looking up the rest from reference TRBV30 and TRBJ2-6 gives the full variable domain: SQTIHQWPATLVQPVGSPLSLECTVEGTSNPNLYWYRQAAGRGLQLLFYSVGIGQISSEVPQNLSASRPQDRQFILSSKKLLLSDSGFYLCAWSGQGPFSGANVLTFGAGSRLTVL.

The chain combines TRBV29-1 with TRBJ2-7; TRBD2 aligns across 7 bases. CDR1 SQVTM and CDR2 ANQGSEA come from the germline V gene. The CDR3 is 13 amino acids. V gave up 4 bases and J gave up 2 bases; unmatched junction bases: 5. The CDR3 loop reads CSVVAGATYEQYF. CDR3 bases: TGCAGCGTTGTTGCGGGAGCCACCTACGAGCAGTACTTC.

This chain connects TRBV6-4 to TRBJ1-5, with D perhaps TRBD1 (5 bases). Germline V gives CDR1 MRHNA, CDR2 SNTAGT. This CDR3 has 15 amino acids. V was shortened by 6 bases and J by 6 bases, with 18 bases between the two germline ends. The DNA for the CDR3 is TGTGCCAGCAGCCTTGACGGGGGAGTCGGTCAGCCCCAGCATTTT. Translating it yields CASSLDGGVGQPQHF.

The V and J genes are TRBV23-1 and TRBJ2-7; 7 nucleotides line up with TRBD1. TRBV23-1 belongs to the ORF category, with a function that is uncertain. The V and J ends lost 4 bases and 1 base, in that order; junction bases with no gene match: 10. The CDR3 consists of 16 residues. The CDR3 DNA follows: TGCGCCAGCAGTCCGTACCGGGACAGAACGTCCTACGAGCAGTACTTC. It codes for CASSPYRDRTSYEQYF.

V usage is TRBV28 and J usage is TRBJ1-1, with D tentatively TRBD1 (5 bases). The CDR3 spans 17 residues. V lost 6 bases, J lost 1 base, and 21 bases lay in between. Germline V lookup: CDR1 MDHEN, CDR2 SYDVKM. CDR3 nucleotide sequence: TGTGCCAGCAGACGAAATCCCGCCCACACAGGGAACACTGAAGCTTTCTTT. This codes for CASRRNPAHTGNTEAFF.

V and J are TRBV15 and TRBJ2-5; a possible D gene is TRBD2 (6 bases). Per germline, CDR1 LNHNV and CDR2 YYDKDF (reference sequence). V was shortened by 4 bases and J by 5 bases, with 8 bases between the two germline ends. The CDR3 length is 12 residues. As DNA, the CDR3 is TGTGCCACCAGCACTGGGGGGGAGACCCAGTACTTC. It yields the protein CATSTGGETQYF.

The chain couples TRBV2 to TRBJ1-2; 7 nucleotides line up with TRBD1. The CDR3 has 13 residues. V shed 5 bases and J 1 base; nucleotides not matched to a gene: 1. Germline CDR1 and CDR2: SNHLY and FYNNEI. The CDR3: CASSRQGNYGYTF. CDR3 DNA: TGTGCCAGCAGTCGACAGGGTAACTATGGCTACACCTTC.

V gene TRBV25-1 combines with J gene TRBJ1-5, with no clear D. The germline CDR1 and CDR2 sequences are MGHDK and SYGVNS. This CDR3 spans 14 amino acids. V lost 3 bases and J lost 3, with 9 bases in between. CDR3 DNA: TGTGCCAGCAGTGAGTCGGGTTACAATCAGCCCCAGCATTTT. It yields the protein CASSESGYNQPQHF.

This chain connects TRBV6-5 to TRBJ1-4, with D hard to call. The CDR3 spans 16 residues. V was pared by 0 bases and J by 4 bases, with 12 bases between. Germline V gene sequence: CDR1 MNHEY, CDR2 SVGAGI. CDR3 loop: CASSYSANSHNEKLFF. In DNA form, the CDR3 reads TGTGCCAGCAGTTACTCCGCGAACAGCCATAATGAAAAACTGTTTTTT.

This chain connects TRBV10-3 to TRBJ2-2; D uncertain. The germline V and J ends were trimmed by 7 bases and 3 bases, with 6 bases remaining between them. The CDR3 contains 12 residues. Per germline, CDR1 ENHRY and CDR2 SYGVKD. The CDR3 DNA sequence: TGTGCCATCACCGGTGACACCGGGGAGCTGTTTTTT. This translates into CAITGDTGELFF.

This clone was seen a single time. J is TRBJ2-7 and V is TRBV27; tentative D call: TRBD1 (6 bases). V gave up 8 bases and J gave up 4 bases, with 15 bases separating them. Germline V gives CDR1 MNHEY, CDR2 SMNVEV (reference sequence). This CDR3 has 13 residues. DNA for the CDR3: TGTGCCAGCCGTCGACAGGTAGGATACGAGCAGTACTTC. Residues: CASRRQVGYEQYF.

The chain is built from TRBV2 and TRBJ2-3; tentatively, D is TRBD1 (7 bases). This CDR3 is 16 amino acids long. The germline V and J ends were trimmed by 3 bases and 2 bases, with 15 bases remaining between them. Germline V gene lookup returns CDR1 SNHLY and CDR2 FYNNEI. The CDR3 sequence: CASSDRRGHITDTQYF. The DNA of the CDR3 is TGTGCCAGCAGTGATCGGAGGGGGCATATCACAGATACGCAGTATTTT.

This chain joins TRBV6-6 and TRBJ2-1; 13 bases are shared with TRBD2. This CDR3 comprises 15 residues. From germline, CDR1 is MNHNY and CDR2 SVGAGI (reference sequence). V was clipped by 5 bases and J by 6 bases; unmatched bases: 4. CDR3 DNA sequence: TGTGCCAGCAGTCCCGGACTAGCGGGAGTCAATGAGCAGTTCTTC. This gives the protein CASSPGLAGVNEQFF.

The V call is TRBV7-6, the J call TRBJ1-4; 11 bases line up with TRBD1. The CDR3 length is 15 residues. Germline CDR1 and CDR2: SGHVS and FNYEAQ. J lost 7 bases, V lost 5 bases, and 6 bases had no gene match. For the CDR3, the DNA is TGTGCCAGCAGCCTTGGACAGGGGGCGGGTGAAAAACTGTTTTTT. Its protein product is CASSLGQGAGEKLFF.

This chain connects TRBV9 to TRBJ1-3, with 7 bases identical to TRBD1. Germline CDR1 and CDR2: SGDLS and YYNGEE. V lost 4 bases to trimming and J lost 2 bases; unmatched junction nucleotides: 6. The CDR3 has 15 residues. The CDR3, as DNA: TGTGCCAGCAGCCCTAATCAGGGGGCTGGAAACACCATATATTTT. Translation gives CASSPNQGAGNTIYF.

The chain is built from TRBV11-3 and TRBJ2-1; 7 bases are a match to TRBD2. The CDR3 has 13 residues. Germline CDR1 is SGHNT and CDR2 is YENEEA. Unmatched junction bases numbered 8, after V lost 5 bases and J lost 10 bases. This CDR3 reads CASSSTSDGEQFF. The CDR3 DNA is TGTGCCAGCAGCAGCACTAGCGATGGAGAGCAGTTCTTC.

The chain carries TRBV5-1 and TRBJ1-6; D is ambiguous. Germline V lookup: CDR1 SGHRS, CDR2 YFSETQ. The CDR3 totals 14 residues. Trimming cost V 0 bases and J 8 bases, with 9 bases left between them. The CDR3 sequence is CASSLAEGYSPLHF. The CDR3 bases are TGCGCCAGCAGCTTGGCCGAGGGCTATTCACCCCTCCACTTT.

About this clone: Sequence at one end of the junction differs from germline and may be a read error. The V gene is TRBV9, the J gene TRBJ1-6, with 9 bases aligning to TRBD1. CDR3 length: 11 amino acids. Germline CDR1 is SGDLS and CDR2 is YYNGEE. Here the CDR3 DNA reads TGTGCCAGCAGCGTAGGAGGGACAGGGAACTTT. Amino acids: CASSVGGTGNF.

The V gene is TRBV6-5, the J gene TRBJ2-7; D is possibly TRBD1 (5 bases). Trimming left V 2 bases short and J 4 bases short, with 12 bases between. CDR3 length equals 14 residues. Germline V gene data show CDR1 as MNHEY and CDR2 as SVGAGI. CDR3 residues: CASSYTGAVYEQYF. In DNA, the CDR3 is TGTGCCAGCAGTTACACTGGGGCCGTTTACGAGCAGTACTTC.

This chain uses TRBV6-1 with TRBJ2-7; possibly TRBD2 for D (5 bases). The CDR3 length is 16 residues. Germline V gene data show CDR1 as MNHNS and CDR2 as SASEGT. The V end was cut by 0 bases, the J end by 0 bases, with 12 bases between. CDR3 loop: CASSEAGDPLSYEQYF. The CDR3 region has the DNA TGTGCCAGCAGTGAAGCCGGGGATCCCCTCTCCTACGAGCAGTACTTC.

The rearrangement joins TRBV5-6 to TRBJ1-2; possibly TRBD1 for D (6 bases). CDR1 and CDR2 from the germline V gene are SGHDT and YYEEEE. There are 15 residues in the CDR3. V was cut by 2 bases and J by 6 bases, with 17 bases left in between. CDR3 amino acids: CASSFGLGHMDGYTF. The DNA for the CDR3 is TGTGCCAGCAGCTTCGGACTGGGACACATGGATGGCTACACCTTC.

In its sample, this clone was seen once. The J gene is TRBJ2-6, the V gene TRBV9; tentatively, D is TRBD2 (5 bases). V was trimmed by 4 bases and J by 3 bases, leaving 8 bases between them. This CDR3 has 14 amino acids. The germline V gene encodes CDR1 SGDLS and CDR2 YYNGEE. CDR3: CASSLGLGANVLTF. The CDR3 DNA follows: TGTGCCAGCAGCTTAGGACTTGGGGCCAACGTCCTGACTTTC. The variable domain in full, with the rest retrieved from reference TRBV9 and TRBJ2-6, is DSGVTQTPKHLITATGQRVTLRCSPRSGDLSVYWYQQSLDQGLQFLIQYYNGEERAKGNILERFSAQQFPDLHSELNLSSLELGDSALYFCASSLGLGANVLTFGAGSRLTVL.

This chain uses TRBV1 with TRBJ1-1; no DNA check was done on the table's D call, TRBD1. TRBV1 is recorded as a pseudogene. This CDR3 spans 15 amino acids. The chain's CDR3 is CTSSCHRGMNTEAFF. The CDR3 nucleotides read TGCACCAGCAGCTGTCACAGGGGGATGAACACTGAAGCTTTCTTT.